The 24 T cell receptor beta chains below were found in one sample sequenced in a study of identical twins. TCRdb re-called the 5' RACE reads through MiXCR, storing one row per CDR3 protein. This sample has hundreds of thousands of distinct CDR3 sequences, with over 5% found just once. Sequenced material: naive T cells sorted from blood. The receptors were gathered from a young man in good health.

This clonotype was seen a handful of times. The chain is built from TRBV29-1 and TRBJ2-1, with D maybe TRBD2 (6 bases). Germline CDR1 is SQVTM and CDR2 is ANQGSEA. Trimming shortened V by 7 bases and J by 10 bases, and 8 bases separated the two germline ends. The CDR3 spans 9 residues. This chain's CDR3 is CSEGGEQFF. CDR3 nucleotides: TGCAGCGAAGGAGGGGAGCAGTTCTTC.

This clonotype was found a few times. The V and J genes are TRBV7-2 and TRBJ2-5; 11 bases map to TRBD2. V lost 3 bases, J lost 5 bases, and 8 bases stayed unmatched. CDR1 and CDR2 from the germline V gene are SGHTA and FQGNSA. This CDR3 is 16 amino acids long. The CDR3 DNA reads as TGTGCCAGCAGCTTGATACTAGCGGGGGCCGGGGAGACCCAGTACTTC. Its translation is CASSLILAGAGETQYF.

This clonotype came up a few times. This chain joins TRBV12-3 or TRBV12-4 and TRBJ2-7; D possibly matches TRBD1 or TRBD2 (5 bases each). The CDR3 sequence is 13 residues long. V was trimmed by 4 bases and J by 3 bases, leaving 10 bases between them. The CDR3 coding sequence is TGTGCCAGCAGTTGGGACCGCCGCTACGAGCAGTACTTC. It translates to CASSWDRRYEQYF.

This clonotype was seen more than once but under ten times. V usage is TRBV2 and J usage is TRBJ2-1; unclear D gene. The V gene lost 6 bases and the J gene lost 9 bases, with 18 bases spanning the gap. The CDR3 is 14 amino acids. From germline, CDR1 is SNHLY and CDR2 FYNNEI. The CDR3 sequence: CASSPSRPPGEQFF. The CDR3 DNA is TGTGCCAGCAGCCCATCGCGGCCGCCCGGTGAGCAGTTCTTC.

Ten or more counts support this clonotype. The V call is TRBV20-1, the J call TRBJ1-1, with D hard to call. Germline V gene lookup returns CDR1 DFQATT and CDR2 SNEGSKA (reference sequence). The CDR3 runs to 11 residues. Trimming took 2 bases from V and 7 from J, leaving 8 bases between them. This CDR3 reads CSARSGHEAFF. The CDR3 coding sequence is TGCAGTGCTAGATCGGGTCATGAAGCTTTCTTT.

The rearrangement joins TRBV7-2 to TRBJ2-1; 8 bases align to TRBD1. The trim removed 5 bases at V and 10 bases at J, leaving 7 bases unmatched. Per germline, CDR1 SGHTA and CDR2 FQGNSA. This CDR3 is 13 amino acids long. This chain's CDR3 is CASSVNRGKEQFF. The DNA of the CDR3 is TGTGCCAGCAGCGTAAACAGGGGGAAAGAGCAGTTCTTC.

Turning to this clonotype: Given a much more abundant clone one base away, this may be a read error. This chain links TRBV15 with TRBJ2-1; D is ambiguous. Looked up from germline, CDR1 is LNHNV and CDR2 is YYDKDF (reference sequence). The CDR3 runs 12 residues. CDR3 loop: CATSRDGLEHFF. In DNA, the CDR3 is TGTGCCACCAGCAGAGATGGCCTGGAGCATTTCTTC.

This clonotype came up many times. The chain joins TRBV12-3 or TRBV12-4 to TRBJ1-1; 11 bases are a match to TRBD1. V was pared by 6 bases and J by 4 bases, with 4 bases of the junction left unmatched. The CDR3 sequence is 14 residues long. CDR3 DNA sequence: TGTGCCAGCAGGGGGACAGGGGGAGGCACTGAAGCTTTCTTT. Its translation is CASRGTGGGTEAFF.

This sequence joins TRBV12-3 or TRBV12-4 and TRBJ2-7, with D possibly matching TRBD2 (5 bases). The CDR3 covers 14 residues. V lost 2 bases, J lost 1 base, and 9 bases lay in between. CDR3 nucleotide sequence: TGTGCCAGCAGTTTACGGGAAGGGTCCTACGAGCAGTACTTC. It translates to CASSLREGSYEQYF.

This clonotype was observed a handful of times. The chain is built from TRBV18 and TRBJ2-7; D is uncertain. Trimming removed 0 bases from V and 4 bases from J, with 10 bases in between. The length of the CDR3 is 14 residues. In germline, CDR1 is KGHSH, CDR2 LQKENI. The CDR3 region has the DNA TGTGCCAGCTCACCACCTAGACATCCTTACGAGCAGTACGTC. Encoded protein: CASSPPRHPYEQYV.

This clonotype was seen many times. CDR3 amino acids: CASSLVTGEQDTQYF. The CDR3, as DNA: TGTGCCAGCAGCTTAGTGACAGGGGAGCAAGATACGCAGTATTTT. The chain employs TRBV7-9 and TRBJ2-3; 8 nucleotides line up with TRBD1. The CDR3 is 15 residues long. The germline gives CDR1 SEHNR, CDR2 FQNEAQ (reference sequence). Trimming at V came to 1 base and at J to 5 bases, leaving 5 bases not matched to a gene.

This clonotype was counted only a few times. The V gene is TRBV30, the J gene TRBJ2-5; either TRBD1 or TRBD2 may supply D (5 bases each). The CDR3 loop spans 12 amino acids. In germline, CDR1 is GTSNPN, CDR2 SVGIG (reference sequence). Trimming cost V 3 bases and J 5 bases, with 10 bases left between them. The DNA of the CDR3 is TGTGCCTGGAGCCGACAGCGGGAGACCCAGTACTTC. Amino acid sequence: CAWSRQRETQYF. Full variable domain (outside the CDR3, taken from reference TRBV30 and TRBJ2-5): SQTIHQWPATLVQPVGSPLSLECTVEGTSNPNLYWYRQAAGRGLQLLFYSVGIGQISSEVPQNLSASRPQDRQFILSSKKLLLSDSGFYLCAWSRQRETQYFGPGTRLLVL.

This clonotype was counted ten times or more. The chain links TRBV24-1 to TRBJ2-2, with D perhaps matching TRBD2 (5 bases). The length of the CDR3 is 15 residues. CDR1 is KGHDR, CDR2 SFDVKD, per germline. Between the trimmed V and J ends, which lost 1 base and 5 bases, there was a span of 10 bases. The CDR3 reads CATSDLNPGTGELFF. CDR3 coding DNA: TGTGCCACCAGTGATTTAAACCCGGGGACCGGGGAGCTGTTTTTT.

This clonotype was picked up a small number of times. With a much larger clone just one base away, this may be a read error. The chain carries TRBV5-1 and TRBJ2-3; 9 bases agree with TRBD1. The CDR3 has 14 amino acids. Germline values: CDR1 SGHRS, CDR2 YFSETQ. Trimming took 7 bases from V and 7 from J; bases not matched to a gene: 10. The DNA for the CDR3 is TGCGCCAGCTACCTTCGGACAGGGGCACATACGCAGTATTTT. It yields the protein CASYLRTGAHTQYF.

There are many counts of this clonotype. The V call is TRBV12-3 or TRBV12-4, the J call TRBJ2-1, with 8 bases lining up with TRBD1. The CDR3 runs 15 residues. Losses at the gene ends were 3 bases for V and 7 bases for J; bases not matched to a gene: 8. Here the CDR3 reads CASSFPGQGVNEQFF. The DNA of the CDR3 is TGTGCCAGCAGTTTTCCCGGACAGGGTGTGAATGAGCAGTTCTTC.

This clonotype was counted many times. V usage is TRBV5-1 and J usage is TRBJ2-1; D might be TRBD1 or TRBD2, each matching 5 bases. CDR1 and CDR2 (germline): SGHRS, YFSETQ. V lost 0 bases, J lost 14 bases, and 15 bases lay in between. The CDR3 extends over 13 amino acids. CDR3 amino acids: CASSLASGEGEFF. The CDR3 region has the DNA TGCGCCAGCAGCTTGGCCTCCGGGGAAGGGGAGTTCTTC.

This clonotype has at least ten counts. The V and J genes are TRBV6-2 or TRBV6-3 and TRBJ2-1; 7 nucleotides line up with TRBD2. The junction had 10 bases not matched to a gene; V was cut back by 5 bases and J by 12 bases. CDR3 length: 13 amino acids. The V gene's germline CDR1 is MNHEY and CDR2 SVGEGT. Written as DNA, the CDR3 is TGTGCCAGCAGTCGGGGCCGGGGACTACGGCAGTTCTTC. This translates into CASSRGRGLRQFF.

J is TRBJ1-6 and V is TRBV12-3 or TRBV12-4; the D gene is possibly TRBD1 (5 bases). This CDR3 is 15 amino acids long. V lost 3 bases and J 6 bases, leaving 12 bases between the germline ends. The DNA of the CDR3 is TGTGCCAGCAGTTTCGACGAAGGGGTTAATTCACCCCTCCACTTT. Translating it yields CASSFDEGVNSPLHF.

V gene TRBV2 combines with J gene TRBJ2-1, with 9 bases fitting TRBD1. Germline values: CDR1 SNHLY, CDR2 FYNNEI. CDR3 length: 15 residues. V was pared by 3 bases and J by 10 bases, with 10 bases of the junction left unmatched. The CDR3 region is CASSDVETGGREQFF. CDR3 DNA sequence: TGTGCCAGCAGTGATGTCGAGACAGGGGGTCGCGAGCAGTTCTTC.

This clonotype was counted many times. The chain is built from TRBV7-8 and TRBJ2-5, with D tentatively TRBD1 (5 bases). Germline values: CDR1 SGHVS, CDR2 FQNEAQ. This CDR3 comprises 15 residues. The V gene lost 3 bases and the J gene lost 4 bases, with 15 bases spanning the gap. CDR3 in DNA: TGTGCCAGCAGCTTGTCGCAGGGTCTGGTAGAGACCCAGTACTTC. Amino acids: CASSLSQGLVETQYF.

This clonotype was counted at least ten times. The rearrangement uses TRBV5-1 and TRBJ2-1; TRBD1 might be the D (6 bases). Germline CDR1 reads SGHRS; CDR2 reads YFSETQ. This CDR3 comprises 15 residues. V lost 1 base and J 3 bases, leaving 11 bases between the germline ends. The CDR3 DNA follows: TGCGCCAGCAGCTTGAGGGCAGGGGACTACAATGAGCAGTTCTTC. Protein product: CASSLRAGDYNEQFF.

This clonotype was counted many times. This sequence joins TRBV5-1 and TRBJ2-5, with D maybe TRBD2 (5 bases). Trimming left V 4 bases short and J 0 bases short, with 10 bases between. The CDR3 is made up of 14 amino acids. Germline-derived CDR1 and CDR2 are SGHRS and YFSETQ. The CDR3 is CASSGESYQETQYF. In DNA, the CDR3 is TGCGCCAGCAGCGGGGAGAGTTACCAAGAGACCCAGTACTTC.

This clonotype occurred many times. This sequence joins TRBV12-3 or TRBV12-4 and TRBJ2-5; tentative D call: TRBD2 (6 bases). The CDR3 totals 15 residues. The ends were cut back, 1 base at V and 2 bases at J, with 11 bases in the middle. Here the CDR3 DNA reads TGTGCCAGCAGTTTAGGATTCGGGAGACAAGAGACCCAGTACTTC. Its protein is CASSLGFGRQETQYF.

This clonotype came up many times. The rearrangement joins TRBV10-3 to TRBJ2-5; 11 bases match TRBD1. Germline-derived CDR1 and CDR2 are ENHRY and SYGVKD. Trimming at V came to 0 bases and at J to 2 bases, leaving 2 bases not matched to a gene. This CDR3 has 16 residues. CDR3: CAISESDRGLQETQYF. The CDR3 coding sequence is TGTGCCATCAGTGAGTCGGACAGGGGGCTACAAGAGACCCAGTACTTC.